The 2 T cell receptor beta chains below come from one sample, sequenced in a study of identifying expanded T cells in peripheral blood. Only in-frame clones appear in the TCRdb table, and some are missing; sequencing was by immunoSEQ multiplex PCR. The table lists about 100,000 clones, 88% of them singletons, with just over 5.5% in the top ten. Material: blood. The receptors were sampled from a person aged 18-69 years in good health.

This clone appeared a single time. The CDR3, as DNA: TGTGCCAGCAGCCAAGAATTCCCGGGAAGCTACAATGAGCAGTTCTTC. It translates to CASSQEFPGSYNEQFF. The chain couples TRBV4-2 to TRBJ2-1; D is perhaps TRBD2 (5 bases). The CDR3 loop spans 16 amino acids. Trimming cost V 0 bases and J 3 bases, with 12 bases left between them. CDR1 is LGHNA, CDR2 YNFKEQ, per germline.

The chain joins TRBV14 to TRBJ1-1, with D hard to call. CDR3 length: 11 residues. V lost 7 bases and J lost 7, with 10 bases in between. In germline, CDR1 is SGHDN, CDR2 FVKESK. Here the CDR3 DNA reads TGTGCCAGCACCTCATACGGTGAAGCTTTCTTT. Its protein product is CASTSYGEAFF.